This TCR beta chain was sequenced in a study of shared clonotypes between healthy human individuals (dated by TCRdb to about 2020). Context from the whole study: Three men and two women, aged 18 to 49 years, made up the cohort. For each donor, CD4 naive and CD4 memory were each run on three plates, CD8 naive on two plates, and CD8 memory on one plate. To estimate repertoire size and how much clonotype sharing occurs between individuals, the study deeply sequenced the blood TCR repertoires of 4 to 6 healthy adults. To increase sequencing depth and limit assay-specific biases, different laboratories used diverse techniques to prepare libraries and sequence TCR repertoires. Per donor, leukapheresis produced somewhere between about 0.94 and 10 billion PBMCs.

Broad study findings and their caveats: Compared with non-shared clonotypes, the clonotypes found in all four sorted-subset donors had higher generation probabilities. Pairwise subsampling indicated that sequencing depth was expected to affect the degree of clonotype sharing among donors. Estimated clonotype richness was generally larger for naive than for memory subsets. The small number of donors limited the genetic and exposure-history diversity represented. Sampling was restricted to blood, and TCR repertoires in tissues likely differ from the TCR repertoires found in blood. When a handful of donors were compared, the shared fraction of clonotypes was about 5.2% for naive CD4, over 3% for naive CD8, about 2.4% for memory CD4, and under 0.5% for memory CD8. Even with the large sequencing depth, rarefaction of the sorted-subset datasets indicated that sequencing was incomplete.

The donors were healthy, HIV-negative adults with no recently reported acute infections or vaccinations. Every donor was a Caucasian adult living in Nashville, Tennessee, USA. Magnetic negative selection was used to enrich CD4+ T cells, after which naive cells were positively selected on CD45RA and the negative fraction became the memory subset. After blood collection by leukapheresis, PBMCs were isolated using Ficoll-Histopaque density gradient centrifugation and then cryopreserved in the vapor phase of liquid nitrogen. Analytical flow cytometry was used to check the purity and quantity of every magnetically sorted T cell population. Genomic DNA was isolated from every sorted fraction and measured by UV absorbance on a Nanodrop 2000c. From a lookup of the germline V gene, CDR1 and CDR2 are SGHTA and FQGTGA. The CDR3 covers 19 residues, taking in both the cysteine and the phenylalanine. Only the CDR3 DNA is retained, 57 bases long and in frame from the first base. V and J are truncated by 2 bases and 0 bases respectively, leaving an intervening sequence of 23 bases.

Using the deep immunoSEQ assay, multiplex PCR amplified TCR CDR3 regions from genomic DNA. Extracted genomic DNA from each cell subset was spread evenly across all wells of several immunoSEQ 96-well plates, with each plate serving as a replicate. For sorted subsets, approximately 190 ng of genomic DNA, equivalent to 25,000 to 35,000 T cell genomes, went into each replicate PCR. The purified libraries were quantified using a Qubit 3.0 fluorometer, sized with a Bioanalyzer 2100, and then quantified again using the KAPA Library Quantification kit. Each immunoSEQ 96-well plate was sequenced on its own single-read 150-cycle Illumina NextSeq 550 flow cell. The paper's data handling went like this. Because only junctional sequences without quality scores were contained in the immunoSEQ output, filtering matching that applied to full-length reads could not be performed. To assign V/J genes and CDR3, sequences were annotated against IMGT germline references using PyIR, a Python wrapper for IgBLAST v1.9. Reads were filtered out if the reads had weak V/J assignments (E-value above 1e-6), no CDR3, stop codons, out-of-frame junctions, or ambiguous translated residues. V3J clonotypes were defined by identical inferred V gene, J gene, and CDR3 amino acid sequence. Percentage overlap between repertoires was calculated by dividing the number of shared unique clonotypes by the size of the smaller repertoire. Repertoire richness was assessed with RTK rarefaction, the Chao1 estimator, and Recon v2.1 estimates of unobserved clonotypes. Generation probabilities were computed with OLGA for all TCRbeta clonotypes obtained by the gDNA method from several donors. TCRdb provides this immuneACCESS table in a form limited to in-frame rearrangements. Some clones are lacking; in checked studies, under half of them reflect an unresolved V gene, and why the rest are absent is not known. For V, J and clone size, that table is used; D and trimming come from the DNA. This sample has about 1.5 million clones in its table, and approximately 98% of those were observed once. About 0.45% of the sample is in the top ten clones.

With regard to this clone: The specificity of this receptor is unknown. Base-call qualities are not available, and no considerably larger clone is one nucleotide away.

The chain is made from TRBV7-3 and TRBJ2-7; the D gene is perhaps TRBD2, from 6 matching bases. The sequence derives from a man in his thirties or forties in good health. Source material: naive CD4+ T cells sorted from blood. The cell subset or site label on this specimen signifies: CD45RA+ positively selected. The CDR3 sequence is CASSLLRLSGGDTSYEQYF. The nucleotides are TGTGCCAGCAGCTTATTACGTCTTTCGGGCGGGGATACCTCCTACGAGCAGTACTTC.